This TCR beta chain was captured in a study of T cells after somatic rescue of genetic block. Clones were sequenced by immunoSEQ multiplex PCR, and TCRdb holds only the in-frame ones, with some missing. Among about 15,000 clones, about 70% were seen once, and the ten largest hold 12% to 15%. This CDR3 comprises 16 residues. Deletions cut 0 bases from V and 0 bases from J, with 10 bases between. Germline V gives CDR1 SGHDT, CDR2 YYEEEE. The rearrangement uses TRBV5-6 and TRBJ1-3, with a possible D match to TRBD1 (5 bases). Sequencing input: peripheral blood mononuclear cells (PBMCs). This receptor was obtained from a boy aged 10-17 years. Here the CDR3 reads CASSLAPRASGNTIYF. The CDR3 nucleotides are TGTGCCAGCAGCTTGGCCCCCAGGGCCTCTGGAAACACCATATATTTT.